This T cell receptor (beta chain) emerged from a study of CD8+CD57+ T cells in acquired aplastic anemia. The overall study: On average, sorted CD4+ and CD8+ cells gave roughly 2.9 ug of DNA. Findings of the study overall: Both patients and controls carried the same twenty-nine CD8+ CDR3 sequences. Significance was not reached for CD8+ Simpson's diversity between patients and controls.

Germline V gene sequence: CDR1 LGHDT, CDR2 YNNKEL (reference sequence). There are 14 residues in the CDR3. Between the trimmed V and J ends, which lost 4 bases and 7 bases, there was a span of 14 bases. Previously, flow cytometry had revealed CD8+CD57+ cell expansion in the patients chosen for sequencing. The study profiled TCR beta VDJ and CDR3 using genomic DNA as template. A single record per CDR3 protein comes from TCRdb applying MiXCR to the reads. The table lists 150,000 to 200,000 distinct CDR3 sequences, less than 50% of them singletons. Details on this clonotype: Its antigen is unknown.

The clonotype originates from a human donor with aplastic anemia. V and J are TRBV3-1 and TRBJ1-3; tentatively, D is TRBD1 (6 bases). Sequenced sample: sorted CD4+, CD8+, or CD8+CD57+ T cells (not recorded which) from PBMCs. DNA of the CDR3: TGTGCCAGCAGCCTATATGGACAGTGGAACACCATATATTTT. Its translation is CASSLYGQWNTIYF. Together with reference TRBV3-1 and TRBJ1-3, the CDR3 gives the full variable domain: DTAVSQTPKYLVTQMGNDKSIKCEQNLGHDTMYWYKQDSKKFLKIMFSYNNKELIINETVPNRFSPKSPDKAHLNLHINSLELGDSAVYFCASSLYGQWNTIYFGEGSWLTVV.